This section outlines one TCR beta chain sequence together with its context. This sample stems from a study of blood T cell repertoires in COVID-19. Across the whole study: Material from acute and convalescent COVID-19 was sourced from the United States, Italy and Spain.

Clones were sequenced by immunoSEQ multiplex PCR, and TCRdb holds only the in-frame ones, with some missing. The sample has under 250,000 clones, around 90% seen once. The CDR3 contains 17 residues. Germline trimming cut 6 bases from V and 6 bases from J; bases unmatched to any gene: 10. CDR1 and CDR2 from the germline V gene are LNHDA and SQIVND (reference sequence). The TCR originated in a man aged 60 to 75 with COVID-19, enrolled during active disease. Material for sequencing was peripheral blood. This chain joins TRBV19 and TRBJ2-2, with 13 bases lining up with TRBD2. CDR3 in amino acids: CASRSGLAGMGSGELFF. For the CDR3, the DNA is TGTGCCAGTAGATCGGGACTAGCGGGAATGGGTTCCGGGGAGCTGTTTTTT.